This T cell receptor beta chain is drawn from a study of CD8+ T cells in alopecia areata. Study-wide background: Oral tofacitinib (5 to 10 mg twice daily) was administered to treated patients. Study-wide points: Normal scalp had lower clonality than lesional scalp, with alopecia totalis/universalis lesions showing this most strongly. Patients shared TCRs less clearly than mice did, possibly for HLA-related reasons.

This clone was counted only a few times. As yet, its antigen is unknown. Individuals with alopecia areata gave both lesional scalp punch biopsies and peripheral blood for collection. CDR1 is SEHNR, CDR2 FQNEAQ, per germline (reference sequence). This CDR3 has 16 amino acids. V lost 8 bases and J lost 3, with 22 bases in between. After isolation, RNA underwent reverse transcription to generate cDNA as the sequencing template. The table came from immunoSEQ multiplex PCR; TCRdb's copy has only in-frame clones and leaves some out. The sample lists about 120,000 clones; more than 30% were seen once. This clonotype originated in a human donor with alopecia areata. The V and J genes are TRBV7-9 and TRBJ2-5, with D perhaps matching TRBD1 or TRBD2 (5 bases each). The material sequenced was CD4+ T cells sorted from blood. CDR3 coding DNA: TGTGCCAGCGGCCACCAGAAGGGGACCGTTGAAGAGACCCAGTACTTC. Its translation is CASGHQKGTVEETQYF.